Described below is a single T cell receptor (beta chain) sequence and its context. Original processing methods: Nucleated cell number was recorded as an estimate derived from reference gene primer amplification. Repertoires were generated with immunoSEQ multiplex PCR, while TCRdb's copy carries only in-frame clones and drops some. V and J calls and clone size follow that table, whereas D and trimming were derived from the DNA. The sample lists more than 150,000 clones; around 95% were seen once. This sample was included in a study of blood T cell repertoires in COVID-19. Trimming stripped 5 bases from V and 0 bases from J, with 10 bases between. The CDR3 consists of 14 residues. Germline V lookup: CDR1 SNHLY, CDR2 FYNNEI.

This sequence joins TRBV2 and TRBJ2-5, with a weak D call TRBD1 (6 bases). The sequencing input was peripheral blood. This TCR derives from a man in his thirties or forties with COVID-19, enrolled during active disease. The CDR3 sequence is CASSPRTDQETQYF. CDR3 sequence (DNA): TGTGCCAGCAGTCCTCGGACAGACCAAGAGACCCAGTACTTC. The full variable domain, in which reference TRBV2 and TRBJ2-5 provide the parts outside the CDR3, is EPEVTQTPSHQVTQMGQEVILRCVPISNHLYFYWYRQILGQKVEFLVSFYNNEISEKSEIFDDQFSVERPDGSNFTLKIRSTKLEDSAMYFCASSPRTDQETQYFGPGTRLLVL.